The 20 T cell receptor beta chains given below trace back to one sample, sequenced in a study of Graves' ophthalmopathy and Graves' hyperthyroidism. RNA transcripts provided the template for amplifying TCR beta CDR3 regions. First-round RT-PCR with HTBI primers preceded a second-round multiplex PCR. TCRdb used MiXCR to reprocess the multiplex PCR reads, holding one entry per CDR3 protein. Of over 200,000 distinct CDR3 sequences listed, 29% are singletons. The sequencing sample was made of peripheral blood. Receptor source: a man aged 50 to 60 with Graves' ophthalmopathy.

This clonotype was counted once. The genes are TRBV6-5 and TRBJ1-6; no clear D. The CDR3 extends over 16 amino acids. V lost 0 bases to trimming and J lost 0 bases, with 6 bases between them. Germline loops: CDR1 MNHEY, CDR2 SVGAGI. The DNA for the CDR3 is TGTGCCAGCAGTTACTCCCAAGGCTCCTATAATTCACCCCTCCACTTT. Protein sequence: CASSYSQGSYNSPLHF.

Worth noting for this clonotype: No conserved phenylalanine or tryptophan ends this CDR3, so it is likely a read error. It is unclear where the CDR3 begins or ends on the DNA, so no DNA is shown, and the CDR3 is as TCRdb lists it. The rearrangement joins TRBV6-1 to TRBJ1-2; the table's D call, TRBD1, was not checked against the DNA. Germline values: CDR1 MNHNS, CDR2 SASEGT. The CDR3 extends over 13 residues, inclusive of both ends. CDR3 protein: CASSASGQGANSL.

In this sample, this clonotype turned up many times. The CDR3 loop reads CASLPGGGQETQYF. The CDR3 DNA reads TGTGCCAGCCTACCCGGCGGAGGGCAAGAGACCCAGTACTTC. V is TRBV7-8 and J is TRBJ2-5, with a tentative D call TRBD2 (6 bases). Trimming removed 8 bases at V and 2 bases at J, with 15 bases between. The CDR3 spans 14 residues. Germline CDR1 is SGHVS and CDR2 is FQNEAQ.

This clonotype was seen a handful of times. The chain combines TRBV24-1 with TRBJ2-5; 7 nucleotides match TRBD2. Germline loops: CDR1 KGHDR, CDR2 SFDVKD. V gave up 4 bases and J gave up 4 bases; unmatched junction bases: 11. The CDR3 contains 16 residues. The CDR3 bases are TGTGCCACCAGTGACCCCGGTGAGGGAGGGGTAGAGACCCAGTACTTC. It is translated as CATSDPGEGGVETQYF.

This clonotype was observed many times. This chain joins TRBV6-1 and TRBJ1-1, with 8 bases fitting TRBD1. The CDR3 consists of 14 residues. With V trimmed by 2 bases and J by 6 bases, 5 bases remained unmatched. Germline V lookup: CDR1 MNHNS, CDR2 SASEGT. DNA of the CDR3: TGTGCCAGCAGTGAACGCAGGGGGCTTCCTGAAGCTTTCTTT. This sequence encodes CASSERRGLPEAFF.

There are many counts of this clonotype. This sequence joins TRBV7-2 and TRBJ2-4; D remains ambiguous. This CDR3 contains 13 residues. V was clipped by 5 bases and J by 7 bases, with 12 bases between them. CDR1 is SGHTA, CDR2 FQGNSA, per germline. The CDR3 loop reads CASSAHPGNIQYF. In DNA, the CDR3 is TGTGCCAGCAGCGCCCACCCTGGGAACATTCAGTACTTC.

This clonotype was counted only a few times. In nucleotides, the CDR3 is TGTGCCAGCAGCCCCCGGGACCCACGCTACCAAGAGACCCAGTACTTC. This translates into CASSPRDPRYQETQYF. The chain joins TRBV5-4 to TRBJ2-5; TRBD1 or TRBD2 may be the D gene (5 bases each). Germline V gene sequence: CDR1 SGHNT, CDR2 YYREEE (reference sequence). V was shortened by 4 bases and J by 0 bases, with 16 bases between the two germline ends. CDR3 length: 16 amino acids.

There are many counts of this clonotype. The gene calls are TRBV6-4 and TRBJ1-1; 10 nucleotides line up with TRBD1. Germline V gene lookup returns CDR1 MRHNA and CDR2 SNTAGT. The CDR3 is 19 residues long. V was pared by 6 bases and J by 1 base, with 17 bases of the junction left unmatched. The CDR3 DNA is TGTGCCAGCAGCCACACCCCTTCGAGACAGGGGGCTGGGAACACTGAAGCTTTCTTT. This sequence encodes CASSHTPSRQGAGNTEAFF.

The V gene is TRBV6-1, the J gene TRBJ1-2, with a possible D match to TRBD1 (5 bases). Germline V gene lookup returns CDR1 MNHNS and CDR2 SASEGT. The CDR3 spans 13 residues. Trimming removed 7 bases from V and 13 bases from J, with 22 bases in between. This chain's CDR3 is CASTQKYRDESTF. CDR3 DNA sequence: TGTGCCAGCACCCAGAAATACCGGGACGAAAGCACCTTC.

The rearrangement uses TRBV11-2 and TRBJ1-1; D unresolved. Germline loops: CDR1 SGHAT, CDR2 FQNNGV. CDR3 length equals 16 residues. Trimming pared 1 base from V and 0 bases from J, leaving 12 bases between. The CDR3 protein is CASSLVGRDLNTEAFF. Here the CDR3 DNA reads TGTGCCAGCAGCTTAGTAGGGCGAGATCTGAACACTGAAGCTTTCTTT. Full variable domain (outside the CDR3, taken from reference TRBV11-2 and TRBJ1-1): EAGVAQSPRYKIIEKRQSVAFWCNPISGHATLYWYQQILGQGPKLLIQFQNNGVVDDSQLPKDRFSAERLKGVDSTLKIQPAKLEDSAVYLCASSLVGRDLNTEAFFGQGTRLTVV.

Only one count was recorded for this clonotype. The rearrangement joins TRBV7-2 to TRBJ1-5; D call uncertain. The CDR3 covers 12 residues. Looked up from germline, CDR1 is SGHTA and CDR2 is FQGNSA. V was clipped by 9 bases and J by 3 bases, with 9 bases between them. The CDR3 DNA reads TGTGCCAGTTCAGGTTTCAATCAGCCCCAGCATTTT. It yields the protein CASSGFNQPQHF. Combining the CDR3 with reference TRBV7-2 and TRBJ1-5 gives the whole variable domain GAGVSQSPSNKVTEKGKDVELRCDPISGHTALYWYRQSLGQGLEFLIYFQGNSAPDKSGLPSDRFSAERTGGSVSTLTIQRTQQEDSAVYLCASSGFNQPQHFGDGTRLSIL.

Ten or more counts support this clonotype. This rearrangement joins TRBV19 to TRBJ2-7; D is unresolved. Germline CDR1 and CDR2: LNHDA and SQIVND (reference sequence). V lost 3 bases and J lost 0, with 9 bases in between. The CDR3 extends over 14 amino acids. Here the CDR3 DNA reads TGTGCCAGTAGTATTTTCGGTCGCTCCTACGAGCAGTACTTC. Encoded protein: CASSIFGRSYEQYF.

This clonotype has ten or more counts. The chain carries TRBV10-3 and TRBJ1-1; 8 bases line up with TRBD1. CDR3 length: 16 amino acids. With 4 bases clipped from V and 3 bases from J, the junction kept 10 bases outside the gene matches. CDR1 is ENHRY and CDR2 is SYGVKD in the germline V gene. CDR3 protein: CAISVQPGGADTEAFF. CDR3 nucleotide sequence: TGTGCCATCAGTGTACAGCCAGGGGGCGCGGACACTGAAGCTTTCTTT.

The rearrangement links TRBV11-2 to TRBJ2-5; D is possibly TRBD1 (5 bases). This CDR3 has 17 amino acids. CDR1 and CDR2 (germline): SGHAT, FQNNGV. V lost 4 bases and J 3 bases, leaving 21 bases between the germline ends. CDR3 amino acids: CASSSPAIQDSKETQYF. The CDR3 DNA reads TGTGCCAGCAGCTCCCCCGCTATACAAGACAGCAAAGAGACCCAGTACTTC.

This clonotype was recorded many times. The V call is TRBV7-9, the J call TRBJ2-7; D is unresolved. The CDR3 runs 15 residues. V lost 7 bases and J lost 5, with 21 bases in between. Germline V gives CDR1 SEHNR, CDR2 FQNEAQ (reference sequence). The CDR3 here is CASTPPLLTKDEQYF. The CDR3, as DNA: TGTGCCAGCACCCCCCCTCTGCTAACTAAGGACGAGCAGTACTTC.

The chain recombines TRBV20-1 with TRBJ2-7; 11 bases match TRBD1. Unmatched junction bases numbered 1, after V lost 0 bases and J lost 6 bases. This CDR3 contains 13 residues. Germline V gene lookup returns CDR1 DFQATT and CDR2 SNEGSKA (reference sequence). CDR3 nucleotides: TGCAGTGCTAGAGATGGGACAGGGGGCGAGCAGTACTTC. Its protein product is CSARDGTGGEQYF.

This clonotype has a count of ten or more. The chain is built from TRBV18 and TRBJ1-1; weak D call: TRBD1 (5 bases). Trimming stripped 3 bases from V and 4 bases from J, with 18 bases between. The germline CDR1 and CDR2 sequences are KGHSH and LQKENI. This CDR3 is built from 16 residues. CDR3 protein: CASSPRQWGRSTEAFF. DNA for the CDR3: TGTGCCAGCTCACCTCGCCAGTGGGGACGGAGCACTGAAGCTTTCTTT.

The genes are TRBV29-1 and TRBJ2-5; 12 positions agree with TRBD2. V lost 3 bases, J lost 3 bases, and 5 bases stayed unmatched. Germline V gives CDR1 SQVTM, CDR2 ANQGSEA. The CDR3 spans 15 residues. The CDR3: CSVERTSGAKETQYF. CDR3 nucleotide sequence: TGCAGCGTTGAGAGGACTAGCGGGGCGAAAGAGACCCAGTACTTC. The variable domain in full, with the rest retrieved from reference TRBV29-1 and TRBJ2-5, is SAVISQKPSRDICQRGTSLTIQCQVDSQVTMMFWYRQQPGQSLTLIATANQGSEATYESGFVIDKFPISRPNLTFSTLTVSNMSPEDSSIYLCSVERTSGAKETQYFGPGTRLLVL.

The table lists this clonotype with a few counts. The J gene is TRBJ2-7, the V gene TRBV11-2; possibly TRBD2 for D (5 bases). The CDR3 contains 11 residues. The germline V and J ends were trimmed by 9 bases and 6 bases, with 12 bases remaining between them. Per germline, CDR1 SGHAT and CDR2 FQNNGV. The CDR3 is CASRTAGEQYF. The CDR3 coding sequence is TGTGCCAGTAGGACTGCTGGCGAGCAGTACTTC.

The table lists this clonotype with many counts. The chain is built from TRBV27 and TRBJ2-7, with TRBD2 identical over 12 bases. This CDR3 region has 15 residues. The V segment lost 3 bases and the J segment 1 base; nucleotides outside the gene matches: 1. Germline CDR1 MNHEY, CDR2 SMNVEV (reference sequence). The CDR3, as DNA: TGTGCCAGCAGTTTCACTAGCGGGAGGTCCTACGAGCAGTACTTC. It yields the protein CASSFTSGRSYEQYF.